Listed below are T cell receptor beta chains from one sample, sequenced in a study of response to subunit inactivated influenza vaccine. One entry per CDR3 protein, called by TCRdb with MiXCR from the RT-PCR reads. The sample has around 580,000 distinct CDR3 sequences, about 14% seen once. The sample in question was PBMCs from blood, obtained about 11 days after vaccination. The receptors stem from a man aged 50 to 59 who received an inactivated influenza vaccine. CDR3s include the opening cysteine and the closing phenylalanine or tryptophan. A D gene is named only where the DNA matches it firmly. Rows give clone size only sometimes, using once, few, many, or a class for an expanded clone.

D	V	J	size	CDR3	DNA
TRBD2	TRBV11-2	TRBJ2-7	NA	CASSPGLAGKSLYEQYF	TGTGCCAGCAGCCCGGGACTAGCGGGGAAGAGTTTATACGAGCAGTACTTC
TRBD2	TRBV4-1	TRBJ2-1	NA	CASSQDQSGGPYNEQFF	TGCGCCAGCAGCCAAGATCAGAGCGGGGGGCCTTACAATGAGCAGTTCTTC
NA	TRBV2	TRBJ2-2	NA	CASWPGGLNTGELFF	TGTGCCAGCTGGCCTGGCGGACTGAACACCGGGGAGCTGTTTTTT
TRBD1	TRBV29-1	TRBJ1-5	few	CSVSGTANQPQHF	TGCAGCGTTTCCGGGACAGCAAATCAGCCCCAGCATTTT
NA	TRBV12-3/TRBV12-4	TRBJ2-5	many	CASSWTVETQYF	TGTGCCAGCAGTTGGACAGTAGAGACCCAGTACTTC
TRBD2	TRBV10-3	TRBJ2-1	few	CADIRASGREDYNEQFF	TGTGCCGACATCAGGGCTAGCGGGAGGGAGGACTACAATGAGCAGTTCTTC
TRBD1	TRBV12-3/TRBV12-4	TRBJ2-1	NA	CASSNLTGPPYNEQFF	TGTGCCAGCAGCAACCTGACAGGGCCTCCTTACAATGAGCAGTTCTTC
NA	TRBV5-4	TRBJ2-7	few	CASSLGGHSYEQYF	TGTGCCAGCAGCTTGGGCGGACACTCCTACGAGCAGTACTTC
TRBD2	TRBV20-1	TRBJ2-2	few	CSASGLGIGELFF	TGCAGTGCTAGCGGACTAGGAATCGGGGAGCTGTTTTTT
NA	TRBV2	TRBJ2-7	NA	CASTQYEQYF	TGTGCCAGCACCCAGTACGAGCAGTACTTC
NA	TRBV7-2	TRBJ2-4	NA	CASSPDRVQNIQYF	TGTGCCAGCAGCCCCGACAGAGTACAAAACATTCAGTACTTC
TRBD1	TRBV5-1	TRBJ2-2	NA	CASSGDRGLAGELFF	TGCGCCAGCAGCGGGGACAGGGGGCTGGCCGGGGAGCTGTTTTTT
TRBD2	TRBV28	TRBJ2-5	NA	CASSLLREGPETQYF	TGTGCCAGCAGTCTCCTCCGGGAGGGGCCAGAGACCCAGTACTTC
TRBD2	TRBV10-2	TRBJ2-3	NA	CASGAGGPGDTQYF	TGCGCCAGCGGAGCGGGGGGGCCCGGAGATACGCAGTATTTT
NA	TRBV5-1	TRBJ2-7	few	CASSLKSSSIYEQYF	TGCGCCAGCAGCTTAAAAAGTTCCTCAATCTACGAGCAGTACTTC
NA	TRBV29-1	TRBJ1-2	NA	CSVGRTGGYTF	TGCAGCGTTGGCAGGACGGGAGGCTACACCTTC
NA	TRBV4-2	TRBJ1-5	NA	CASSQEALSNQPQHF	TGTGCCAGCAGCCAAGAAGCTCTCAGCAATCAGCCCCAGCATTTT